What follows are 11 T cell receptor beta chains derived from one specimen sequenced in a study of blood T cell repertoires in COVID-19 (TCRdb year 2020). The library was prepared using the immunoSEQ multiplex PCR assay. TCRdb took over this immuneACCESS table, retaining in-frame rearrangements with V and J assigned. Such tables are incomplete; in checked studies, under half of the missing clones stem from an unresolved V gene, and the remainder is unexplained. The sample table records under 75,000 clones; roughly 81% of these occur just once. 15% to 18% of the sample is in the top ten clones. Material: peripheral blood. Receptors originate from a man older than 75 with acute or convalescent COVID-19.

V gene TRBV28 combines with J gene TRBJ1-5, with a possible D match to TRBD1 (5 bases). The CDR3 loop spans 13 amino acids. The V and J ends lost 6 bases and 1 base respectively, with 7 bases between them. Germline-derived CDR1 and CDR2 are MDHEN and SYDVKM. CDR3 protein: CASRRQSNQPQHF. In nucleotides, the CDR3 is TGTGCCAGCAGGCGACAGAGCAATCAGCCCCAGCATTTT.

V usage is TRBV7-2 and J usage is TRBJ1-2, with D uncertain. The CDR3 has 13 residues. CDR1 is SGHTA, CDR2 FQGNSA, per germline. Trimming took 3 bases from V and 1 from J, leaving 6 bases between them. CDR3 coding DNA: TGTGCCAGCAGCTTGCGAGATAACTATGGCTACACCTTC. This gives the protein CASSLRDNYGYTF.

The J gene is TRBJ2-1, the V gene TRBV10-3; 11 bases align to TRBD2. CDR1 is ENHRY and CDR2 is SYGVKD in the germline V gene. The CDR3 is made up of 16 amino acids. V lost 0 bases and J lost 9; bases outside the gene matches: 7. CDR3 nucleotides: TGTGCCATCAGTGAGTCAACTAGCGGGGGAGAGGGTGAGCAGTTCTTC. It translates to CAISESTSGGEGEQFF.

The V gene is TRBV24-1, the J gene TRBJ2-3, with 9 positions matching TRBD2. Per germline, CDR1 KGHDR and CDR2 SFDVKD. The CDR3 is made up of 15 amino acids. Trimming took 9 bases from V and 3 from J; bases not matched to a gene: 9. CDR3 sequence: CATDAGTSFTDTQYF. The CDR3 nucleotides are TGTGCCACCGATGCCGGGACTAGCTTTACAGATACGCAGTATTTT.

In its sample, this clone was seen a few times. This chain's CDR3 is CASSQDTGNSNQPQHF. CDR3 in DNA: TGTGCCAGCAGCCAAGATACAGGGAATAGCAATCAGCCCCAGCATTTT. The gene calls are TRBV4-2 and TRBJ1-5; TRBD1 is a possible D gene (6 bases). Per the germline V gene, CDR1 is LGHNA and CDR2 is YNFKEQ. Between the trimmed V and J ends, which lost 0 bases and 0 bases, there was a span of 9 bases. CDR3 size: 16 residues.

V gene TRBV5-1 combines with J gene TRBJ2-6; 8 bases match TRBD1. With 4 bases clipped from V and 0 bases from J, the junction kept 3 bases outside the gene matches. There are 16 residues in the CDR3. Germline CDR1 reads SGHRS; CDR2 reads YFSETQ. The CDR3, as DNA: TGCGCCAGCAGCCCAGGGGGCCCCTCTGGGGCCAACGTCCTGACTTTC. It is translated as CASSPGGPSGANVLTF.

This clone was seen just once. The J gene is TRBJ2-1, the V gene TRBV6-6; 8 positions agree with TRBD2. With 6 bases clipped from V and 5 bases from J, the junction kept 3 bases outside the gene matches. Germline CDR1 is MNHNY and CDR2 is SVGAGI (reference sequence). The CDR3 totals 13 residues. The CDR3 protein is CASRSGSNNEQFF. Written as DNA, the CDR3 is TGTGCCAGCAGGAGCGGGAGTAACAATGAGCAGTTCTTC.

This chain links TRBV7-2 with TRBJ1-6; a weak D match, TRBD1 (5 bases). This CDR3 has 14 amino acids. CDR1 is SGHTA, CDR2 FQGNSA, per germline. V was shortened by 5 bases and J by 9 bases, with 14 bases between the two germline ends. CDR3 nucleotides: TGTGCCAGCAGCACCGGCAGGGTTGGTTCACCCCTCCACTTT. Amino acid sequence: CASSTGRVGSPLHF.

This clone was seen a few times. CDR3 amino acids: CASSYSIPPVYEQYF. CDR3 nucleotide sequence: TGTGCCAGCAGTTACTCTATCCCTCCAGTCTACGAGCAGTACTTC. The rearrangement joins TRBV6-6 to TRBJ2-7; D gene ambiguous. The CDR3 length is 15 residues. Germline CDR1 MNHNY, CDR2 SVGAGI (reference sequence). V was shortened by 0 bases and J by 3 bases, with 12 bases between the two germline ends.

CDR3 region: CASMVGSGGAADTQYF. The CDR3, as DNA: TGTGCCAGCATGGTTGGTAGCGGGGGGGCCGCAGATACGCAGTATTTT. The genes are TRBV14 and TRBJ2-3; 11 nucleotides match TRBD2. V trimming: 7 bases; J trimming: 4 bases; junction bases outside the gene matches: 10. The germline V gene encodes CDR1 SGHDN and CDR2 FVKESK. The length of the CDR3 is 16 residues.

This clone was seen a single time. In nucleotides, the CDR3 is TGTGCCAGCAGTGAAGAGTCTAGCGGGAGGGGTAGTGAGCAGTTCTTC. This encodes CASSEESSGRGSEQFF. The chain has TRBV2 and TRBJ2-1; 12 nucleotides line up with TRBD2. There are 16 residues in the CDR3. V lost 1 base to trimming and J lost 9 bases; unmatched junction nucleotides: 7. Germline lookup yields CDR1 SNHLY and CDR2 FYNNEI.